This TCR beta chain was documented in a study of regulatory T cells in long-lasting Graves disease. The time point here: persistent/refractory GD, antithyroid drugs over 5 years with positive TRAb. There was RNA extracted from PBMCs, and the TCR library was made from it. CDR3 length equals 15 residues. Trimming shortened V by 5 bases and J by 0 bases, and 13 bases separated the two germline ends. The germline CDR1 and CDR2 sequences are MNHNS and SASEGT. At least ten counts were recorded for this clonotype. CDR3-region Arm-PCR and iRepertoire HTBI primers produced the TCR beta libraries. Original handling: Detected in the samples were approximately 58 TRBV and approximately 14 TRBJ segments. TCRdb reprocessed the multiplex PCR reads with MiXCR, giving one entry per CDR3 protein. The V and J calls and clone size come from TCRdb's table, not from the authors' own analysis. The data contain hundreds of thousands of distinct CDR3 sequences, roughly a fifth of them singletons.

The receptor was isolated from a female donor with Graves disease. This material consisted of peripheral blood mononuclear cells (PBMCs), taken when the disease was refractory, from a patient treated with antithyroid drugs. The chain carries TRBV6-1 and TRBJ1-1; D possibly corresponds to TRBD1 (5 bases). CDR3 coding DNA: TGTGCCAGCAGTCGGGACGGACTACTGAACACTGAAGCTTTCTTT. The encoded protein is CASSRDGLLNTEAFF.